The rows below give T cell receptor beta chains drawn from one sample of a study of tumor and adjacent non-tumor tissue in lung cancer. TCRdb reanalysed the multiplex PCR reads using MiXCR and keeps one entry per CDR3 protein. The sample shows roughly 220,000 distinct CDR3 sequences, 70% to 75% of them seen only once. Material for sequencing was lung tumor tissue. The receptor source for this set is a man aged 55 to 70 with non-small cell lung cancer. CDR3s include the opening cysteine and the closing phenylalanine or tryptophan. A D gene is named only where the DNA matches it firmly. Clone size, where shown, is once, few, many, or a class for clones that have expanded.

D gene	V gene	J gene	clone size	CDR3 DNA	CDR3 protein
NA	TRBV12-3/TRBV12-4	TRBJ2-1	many	TGTGCCAGCAGTTTTCCAAATAATGAGCAGTTCTTC	CASSFPNNEQFF
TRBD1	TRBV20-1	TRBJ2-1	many	TGCAGTGCTAGAGGGGACAGTAAAAATGAGCAGTTCTTC	CSARGDSKNEQFF
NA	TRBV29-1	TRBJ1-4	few	TGCAGCGTCTCTTTTACCGACAGGTCTAATGAAAAACTGTTTTTT	CSVSFTDRSNEKLFF
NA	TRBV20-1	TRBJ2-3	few	TGCAGTGCGTGGGACCCTCCGGATACGCAGTATTTT	CSAWDPPDTQYF
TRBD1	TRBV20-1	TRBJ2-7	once	TGCAGTGCTAGAGCTCTCCTCGGGGCCCAGGGGGATCAGTACTTC	CSARALLGAQGDQYF
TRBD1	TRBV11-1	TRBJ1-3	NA	TGTGCCAACAGCTCGACGACAGGGGCCCGCTCTGGTAACACCATATATTTT	CANSSTTGARSGNTIYF
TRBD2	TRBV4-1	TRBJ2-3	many	TGCGCCAGCCGATCCTCTAGCGGAGATACGCAGTATTTT	CASRSSSGDTQYF
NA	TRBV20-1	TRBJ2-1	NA	TGCAGTGCTGGTGGATCCTCCTACAATGAGAAGTTCTTC	CSAGGSSYNEKFF
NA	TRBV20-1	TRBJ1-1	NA	TGCAGTGCCGCTTGGCAGAGCTACACTGAAGCTTTCTTT	CSAAWQSYTEAFF
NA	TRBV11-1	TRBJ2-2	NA	TGTGGCAGCAGCTCTAGGGGGATAAACACCGGGGAGCTGTTTTTT	CGSSSRGINTGELFF
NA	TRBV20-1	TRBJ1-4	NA	TGCAATGCTAGCAGGGCGAAGAATGAAAAAGTGTTTTTT	CNASRAKNEKVFF
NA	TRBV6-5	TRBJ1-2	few	TGTGCCAGCAGTTACGGGTCCAGGGGAATCTTACACGGCTACACCTTC	CASSYGSRGILHGYTF
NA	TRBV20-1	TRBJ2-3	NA	TGCAGTGCTCAGAAACCAGGGCTTAACACAGATACGCAGTATTTT	CSAQKPGLNTDTQYF
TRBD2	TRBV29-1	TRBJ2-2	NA	TGCAGCGTGTCCGGGACTAGCAGGTTCACCGGGGAGCTGTTTTTT	CSVSGTSRFTGELFF
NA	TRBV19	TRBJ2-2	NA	TGTGCCAGTAGTCCCTACAGAAGCACCGGGGAGCTGCTTTTT	CASSPYRSTGELLF
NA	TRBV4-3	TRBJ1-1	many	TGCGCCAGCAGCCTAGAGGTTAAAGACACTGAAGCTTTCTTT	CASSLEVKDTEAFF
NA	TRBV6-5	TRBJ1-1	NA	TGTGCCAGCAGTTACGGTGGCCCGACTTTGAACACTGAAGCTTTCTTT	CASSYGGPTLNTEAFF
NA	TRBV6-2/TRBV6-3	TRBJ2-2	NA	TGTGCCAGCGTAGCCATCAGAGCTGGCAGGGAGCTGTTTTTT	CASVAIRAGRELFF
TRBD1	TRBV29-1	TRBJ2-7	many	TGCAGCGTAGCTACCGGGACAGGTGTATCCTACGAGCAGTACTTC	CSVATGTGVSYEQYF
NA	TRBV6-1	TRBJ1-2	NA	TGTGCCAGCACCCCGACTGGGGGGGACTATGGCTACACCTTC	CASTPTGGDYGYTF
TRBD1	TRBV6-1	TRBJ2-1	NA	TGTGCCAGCATTCTGGACAGGGGGAGGGATGAGCAATTCTTC	CASILDRGRDEQFF
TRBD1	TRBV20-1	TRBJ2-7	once	TGCAGTGAACCGGACAGGGTTAGCGAGCGGTACTTC	CSEPDRVSERYF
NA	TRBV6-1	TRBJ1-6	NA	TGTGCCGGTATGGAAAGCTTGTTCGATTCACCCCTCCACTTT	CAGMESLFDSPLHF
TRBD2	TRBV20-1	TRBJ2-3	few	TGCAGTGCTAGAGATGAGGCGGGAGCCGGAGATACGCAGTATTTT	CSARDEAGAGDTQYF
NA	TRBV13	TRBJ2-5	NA	TGTGTCAGCAGCTTAAGGGGACTCCAGTACTTC	CVSSLRGLQYF
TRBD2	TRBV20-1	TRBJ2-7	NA	TGCAGTGCTAGCCCCCGTAGGGAGGGCCTTTACGAACAGTACTTC	CSASPRREGLYEQYF
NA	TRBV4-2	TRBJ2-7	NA	TGTGTCAGCAGCCAAAGTAGGCAGACAACGAGGGAGCAGTACTTC	CVSSQSRQTTREQYF
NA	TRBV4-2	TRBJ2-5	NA	TGTGCCAGCAGCCAATATGGAGGGGGTTCATGGCGGGAGACCCAGTACTTC	CASSQYGGGSWRETQYF
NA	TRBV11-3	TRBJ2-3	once	TGTGCCAGGAGCCTGTTAGCAGGGGGGAGAACGGATACGCAGTATTTT	CARSLLAGGRTDTQYF